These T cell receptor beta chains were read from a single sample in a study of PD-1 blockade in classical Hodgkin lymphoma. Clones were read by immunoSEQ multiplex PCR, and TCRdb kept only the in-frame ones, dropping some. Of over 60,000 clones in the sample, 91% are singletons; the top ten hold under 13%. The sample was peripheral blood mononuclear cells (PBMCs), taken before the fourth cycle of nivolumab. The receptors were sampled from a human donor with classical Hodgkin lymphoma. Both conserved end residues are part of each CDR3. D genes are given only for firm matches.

CDR3 protein: CSGGPTNTEAFF
CDR3 DNA: TGCAGCGGCGGACCGACGAACACTGAAGCTTTCTTT
V gene: TRBV29-1
D gene: NA
J gene: TRBJ1-1

CDR3 protein: CASSQPTGVRSGYTF
CDR3 DNA: TGCGCCAGCAGCCAACCGACAGGGGTACGGTCCGGCTACACCTTC
V gene: TRBV4-1
D gene: TRBD1
J gene: TRBJ1-2

CDR3 protein: CASSSASGGVAEQFF
CDR3 DNA: TGTGCCAGCAGCTCAGCTAGCGGGGGGGTTGCTGAGCAGTTCTTC
V gene: TRBV13
D gene: TRBD2
J gene: TRBJ2-1

CDR3 protein: CASSQDRFTGTSGSPLHF
CDR3 DNA: TGTGCCAGCAGCCAAGATAGGTTTACCGGGACCTCCGGTTCACCCCTCCACTTT
V gene: TRBV4-2
D gene: NA
J gene: TRBJ1-6

CDR3 protein: CASSERGGAFSYEQYF
CDR3 DNA: TGTGCCAGCAGTGAACGGGGAGGGGCCTTTTCCTACGAGCAGTACTTC
V gene: TRBV25-1
D gene: TRBD2
J gene: TRBJ2-7

CDR3 protein: CASSSNRGFGYTF
CDR3 DNA: TGTGCCAGCAGTTCGAACAGGGGGTTTGGCTACACCTTC
V gene: TRBV28
D gene: TRBD1
J gene: TRBJ1-2

CDR3 protein: CASSLDLQGADGYTF
CDR3 DNA: TGTGCCAGCAGCTTAGATTTGCAGGGGGCAGATGGCTACACCTTC
V gene: TRBV7-9
D gene: TRBD1
J gene: TRBJ1-2

CDR3 protein: CASSWTSENIQYF
CDR3 DNA: TGTGCCAGCAGTTGGACTTCCGAAAACATTCAGTACTTC
V gene: TRBV27
D gene: NA
J gene: TRBJ2-4

CDR3 protein: CASSYWEETQYF
CDR3 DNA: TGTGCCAGTAGTTATTGGGAGGAGACCCAGTACTTC
V gene: TRBV5-5
D gene: NA
J gene: TRBJ2-5

CDR3 protein: CASSGDLKPVVAFF
CDR3 DNA: TGTGCCAGCAGCGGGGATTTGAAACCAGTAGTAGCTTTCTTT
V gene: TRBV28
D gene: NA
J gene: TRBJ1-1

CDR3 protein: CASSEGRLGANVLTF
CDR3 DNA: TGTGCCAGCAGCGAAGGAAGGCTTGGGGCCAACGTCCTGACTTTC
V gene: TRBV9
D gene: NA
J gene: TRBJ2-6